This T cell receptor (beta chain) was identified in a study of blood T cell repertoires in COVID-19. Germline trimming cut 6 bases from V and 5 bases from J; bases unmatched to any gene: 3. This CDR3 contains 13 residues. In germline, CDR1 is LGHNT, CDR2 FRNRAP. Sequenced by immunoSEQ multiplex PCR; TCRdb stores in-frame clones only, minus some. Here the sample spans 100,000 to 150,000 clones, approximately 87% being singletons. The sequenced material came from peripheral blood. This receptor was taken from a man between 60 and 75 years old with acute or convalescent COVID-19. V is TRBV12-5 and J is TRBJ2-5; 10 bases match TRBD1. The CDR3 DNA is TGTGCTAGTGGCAAGGGACAGGGGGAGACCCAGTACTTC. This codes for CASGKGQGETQYF.